This entry features one T cell receptor (beta chain) sequence. This sample is part of a study of blood T cell repertoires in COVID-19. In the study overall: Both acute and convalescent COVID-19 samples were obtained from the United States, Italy and Spain. The cDNA or gDNA used as material had been derived from T cells, B-cell-depleted T cells, or PBMCs.

Trimming pared 6 bases from V and 8 bases from J, leaving 17 bases between. This CDR3 region has 15 residues. In germline, CDR1 is MNHEY, CDR2 SVGAGI. As originally analysed: The authors estimated nucleated cell counts from reference gene primer amplification. This table comes from immunoSEQ multiplex PCR, and its TCRdb copy is limited to in-frame clones, with some not included. V and J calls and clone size are copied from that table; D and trimming were computed from the DNA. This sample has some 200,000 clones, with approximately 84% found just once. Sequenced material: peripheral blood. The chain is built from TRBV6-5 and TRBJ1-6, with D possibly TRBD1 on 6 matching bases. The sequence was collected from a woman aged 55 to 70 with acute or convalescent COVID-19. The DNA for the CDR3 is TGTGCCAGCAGCCCAAGTCAACAGGGTTATTCACCCCTCCACTTT. Its protein product is CASSPSQQGYSPLHF.